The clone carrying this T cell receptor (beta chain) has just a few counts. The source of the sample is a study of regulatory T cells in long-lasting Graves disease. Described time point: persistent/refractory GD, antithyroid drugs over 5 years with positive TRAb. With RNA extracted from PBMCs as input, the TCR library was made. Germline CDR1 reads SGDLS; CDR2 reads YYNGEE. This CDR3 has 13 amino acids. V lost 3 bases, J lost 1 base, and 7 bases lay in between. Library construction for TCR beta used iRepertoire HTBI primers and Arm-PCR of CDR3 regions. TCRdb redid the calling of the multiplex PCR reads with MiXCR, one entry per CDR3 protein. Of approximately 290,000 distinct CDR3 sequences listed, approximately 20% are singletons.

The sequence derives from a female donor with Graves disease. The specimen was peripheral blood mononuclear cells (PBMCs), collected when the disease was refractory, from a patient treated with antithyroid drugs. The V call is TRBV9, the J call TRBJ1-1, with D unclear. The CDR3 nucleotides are TGTGCCAGCAGCGCAGACTGGAACACTGAAGCTTTCTTT. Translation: CASSADWNTEAFF.